This T cell receptor beta chain was identified during a study of tumor-infiltrating lymphocytes in primary liver carcinoma. Study-wide context: There were tumors of stage T1-T3 N0M0, each 4.2 to 10 cm across.

Unsorted bulk tissue (roughly 17-34 mg) underwent RNA and DNA co-extraction. The patients, who had chronic HBV infection, were treatment-naive (untreated). CDR1 WSHSY and CDR2 SAAADI come from the germline V gene. V was trimmed by 4 bases and J by 3 bases, leaving 20 bases between them. The CDR3 runs 17 residues. Whole-study results and caveats: A significantly higher top-250-clone fraction was recorded for tumors than for blood (p = 0.039).

The authors made TCR beta cDNA from approximately 500 ng total RNA with a constant-region primer. Slightly modified ARM-PCR with three nested multiplex PCR rounds yielded TCR beta libraries. Investigators reported that the first two PCR rounds, at 10 cycles each, used TRBV1-TRBV30 forward primers with a C-beta reverse primer. Using its own MiXCR run on the multiplex PCR reads, TCRdb lists one record per CDR3 protein. The table has approximately 110,000 distinct CDR3 sequences, approximately 70% seen once. Turning to this clonotype: Antigen: not known.

The J gene is TRBJ2-3, the V gene TRBV10-2; D may be TRBD1 (6 bases). This sequence was found in an older woman with primary liver carcinoma and hepatitis B virus infection. The sample comprised liver tumor tissue from sampling region 1. Subset indicated: tumor region T1, superior pole. The CDR3 DNA follows: TGCGCCAGCAGTGGCGTACCACAGGGATCTGGGACAGATACGCAGTATTTT. Its translation is CASSGVPQGSGTDTQYF.